This TCR beta chain originates from a study of blood T cell repertoires in COVID-19. This CDR3 is built from 12 residues. The J segment lost 6 bases and the V segment lost 8 bases, leaving 0 bases of the junction unmatched. The V gene's germline CDR1 is ENHRY and CDR2 SYGVKD. Libraries were prepared by immunoSEQ multiplex PCR; TCRdb keeps only in-frame clonotypes and omits some of them. The top ten hold 6.5% to 8% of the sample, which has about 180,000 clones, 80% seen once. This chain joins TRBV10-3 and TRBJ2-1; 11 nucleotides agree with TRBD2. This clonotype was sampled from a man aged 70 or older with active or convalescent COVID-19. Material for sequencing was peripheral blood. DNA of the CDR3: TGTGCCATCGGGACTAGCGGCAATGAGCAGTTCTTC. Protein product: CAIGTSGNEQFF.